This TCR beta chain was documented in a study of T cells expressing NK-cell markers. Overall study results and limits: Dominant NKG2C+ clonotypes made up about 1.0-7.0% of CD8+ T cells in roughly six donors. The study found these clonotypes also leading the CD3+CD56-NKG2C+ fraction in a few donors.

The CDR3 is 13 amino acids. Germline V CDR1 and CDR2: KGHSH, LQKENI. As regards this clonotype: What it recognizes is unknown.

UMIs accompanied the 5'RACE template switching by which TCR beta cDNA was made. TCRdb re-called the 5' RACE reads, yielding one record per CDR3 amino acid sequence without DNA. The sample table sets out 250,000 to 300,000 distinct CDR3 sequences. This rearrangement joins TRBV18 to TRBJ2-1; no DNA is available, so the TRBD2 call from TCRdb remains unchecked. The sequence was collected from a woman between 18 and 70 years old in good health. The sample consisted of blood T cells: a sorted CD56 or NKG2C T cell subset, CD4+ or CD8+ T cells, or bulk PBMC T cells (not recorded which). CDR3 region: CASSPTSRNEQFF.